The following is a T cell receptor beta chain sequence with its context. These data are taken from a study of blood T cell repertoires in COVID-19. Study background: Donors in the United States, Italy and Spain gave samples during acute or convalescent COVID-19. Nucleic acid was either cDNA or gDNA, and it came from T cells, B-cell-depleted T cells, or PBMCs.

This CDR3 has 16 residues. As handled by the study authors: Amplification of reference gene primers provided the estimated nucleated cell counts. Clones were sequenced by immunoSEQ multiplex PCR, and TCRdb holds only the in-frame ones, with some missing. V, J and clone size are taken as reported in that table, and D and trimming were inferred from the DNA itself. The sample has fewer than 120,000 clones, roughly four fifths seen once. This TCR derives from an older woman with acute or convalescent COVID-19. The rearrangement joins TRBV21-1 to TRBJ2-1; TRBD2, the table's D call, lacks a check against the DNA. TRBV21-1 corresponds to a pseudogene. Material for sequencing was peripheral blood. Written as DNA, the CDR3 is TGTGCCAGCAGCAAAGCGGCTAGCGGGGGGGATGATGAGCAGTTCTTC. It encodes CASSKAASGGDDEQFF.